The 4 T cell receptor beta chains listed next were all sequenced from one sample in a study of vaccination and CD4 T cells after COVID-19. At the Johns Hopkins FTIC core, DNA taken from cultured CD4+ T cells was sequenced by way of the Oncomine TCR Beta short-read assay. From cultured CD4+ T cells, genomic DNA was extracted. A single record per CDR3 protein comes from TCRdb applying MiXCR to the PCR reads. The sample holds 9,000 to 10,000 distinct CDR3 sequences, approximately 30% seen once. Treatment indicated: approximately 9-day PBMC culture with coronavirus spike peptide pools or control peptides (ViraFEST assay). CD4+ T-cell collection from the unexposed donor predated the COVID-19 pandemic (2011-2018). Their antigens are not known. Sequencing used CD4+ T cells from blood, cultured in vitro. The receptor set was obtained from a human donor in good health.

The V call is TRBV7-2, the J call TRBJ2-1; TRBD2 agrees at 13 bases. The CDR3 totals 16 residues. Unmatched junction bases numbered 4, after V lost 6 bases and J lost 2 bases. Per germline, CDR1 SGHTA and CDR2 FQGNSA. The DNA of the CDR3 is TGTGCCAGCAGTAGACTAGCGGGAGGCACCTACAATGAGCAGTTCTTC. This translates into CASSRLAGGTYNEQFF.

This clonotype was counted a few times. The CDR3 nucleotides read TGTGCCATCAGTGAGGGGGGATCTTACGAGCAGTACTTC. This gives the protein CAISEGGSYEQYF. This chain uses TRBV10-3 with TRBJ2-7; D could derive from TRBD1 or TRBD2 (5 bases each). The length of the CDR3 is 13 residues. The V and J ends lost 2 bases and 4 bases respectively, with 9 bases between them. Germline-derived CDR1 and CDR2 are ENHRY and SYGVKD.

The chain joins TRBV20-1 to TRBJ1-5; D is ambiguous. The length of the CDR3 is 14 residues. CDR1 and CDR2 (germline): DFQATT, SNEGSKA (reference sequence). Between the trimmed V and J ends, which lost 3 bases and 0 bases, there was a span of 9 bases. The CDR3 nucleotides are TGCAGTGCTAGGACCGGGAATAGCAATCAGCCCCAGCATTTT. Translating gives CSARTGNSNQPQHF.

This clonotype was counted a few times. The chain recombines TRBV20-1 with TRBJ1-2; possibly TRBD1 for D (5 bases). In germline, CDR1 is DFQATT, CDR2 SNEGSKA (reference sequence). V was trimmed by 6 bases and J by 2 bases, leaving 10 bases between them. This CDR3 is 12 amino acids long. CDR3 DNA: TGCAGTGCAAGTGGGGGAAACTATGGCTACACCTTC. As protein: CSASGGNYGYTF.